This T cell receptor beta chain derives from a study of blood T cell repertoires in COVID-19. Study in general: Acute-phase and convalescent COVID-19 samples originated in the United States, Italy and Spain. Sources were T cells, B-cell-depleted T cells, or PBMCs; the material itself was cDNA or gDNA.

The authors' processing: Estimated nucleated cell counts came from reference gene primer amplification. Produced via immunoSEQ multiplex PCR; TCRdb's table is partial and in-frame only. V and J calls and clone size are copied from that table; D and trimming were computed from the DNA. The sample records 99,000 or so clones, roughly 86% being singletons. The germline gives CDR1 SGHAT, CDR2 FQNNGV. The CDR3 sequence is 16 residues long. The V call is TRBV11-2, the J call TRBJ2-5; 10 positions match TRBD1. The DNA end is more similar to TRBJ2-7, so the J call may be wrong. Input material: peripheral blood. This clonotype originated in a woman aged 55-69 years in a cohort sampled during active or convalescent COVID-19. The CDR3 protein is CASSSLLRDRGNEQYF. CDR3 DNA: TGTGCCAGCAGCTCCTTACTCCGGGACAGGGGCAACGAGCAGTACTTC.